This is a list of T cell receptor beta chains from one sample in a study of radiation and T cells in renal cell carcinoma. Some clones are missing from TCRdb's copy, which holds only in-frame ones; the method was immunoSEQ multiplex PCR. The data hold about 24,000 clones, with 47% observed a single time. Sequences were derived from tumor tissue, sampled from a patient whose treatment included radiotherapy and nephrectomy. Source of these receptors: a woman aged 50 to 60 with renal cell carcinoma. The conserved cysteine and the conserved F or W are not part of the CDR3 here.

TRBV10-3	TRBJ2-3	AISESMSGGSTDTQY
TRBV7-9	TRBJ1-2	ASSLEGQSYGYT
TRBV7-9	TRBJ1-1	ASSDAGPGAF
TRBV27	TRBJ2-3	ASSYLFWDTSTDTQY
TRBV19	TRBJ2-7	ASTRLPYEQY
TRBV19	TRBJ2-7	ASSIVAGSSYEQY
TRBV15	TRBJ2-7	ATSRGSGERYEQY
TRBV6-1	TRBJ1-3	ASRPGFSGNTIY
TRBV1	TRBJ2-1	TSSHCHEQF
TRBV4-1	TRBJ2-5	ASSQDPRVGETQY
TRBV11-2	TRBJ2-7	ASSQGQGNYEQY
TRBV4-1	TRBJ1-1	ASSQEGYSGDRGNTEAF
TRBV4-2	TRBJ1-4	ASSHQGFREKLF
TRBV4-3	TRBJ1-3	ASRQGLQAHIGNTIY
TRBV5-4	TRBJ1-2	ASSPGTGDGYGYT
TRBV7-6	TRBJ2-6	ASSPRGGQGARSGANVLT
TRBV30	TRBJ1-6	AWMKGGSSYNSPLH
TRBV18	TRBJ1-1	ASSHFTGEAF
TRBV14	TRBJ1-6	ASSPPGSYNSPLH
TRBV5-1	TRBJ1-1	ASSLEGADEAF
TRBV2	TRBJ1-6	ASRPTGEGSPLH
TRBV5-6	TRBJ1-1	ASSPPGNTEAF
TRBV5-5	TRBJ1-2	ASSLELAFYGYT
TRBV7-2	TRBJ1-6	ASSLRTVWGSPLH
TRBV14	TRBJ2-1	ASIDNSYNEQF
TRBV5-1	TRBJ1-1	ASSLDTPGPEAF
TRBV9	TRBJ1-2	ASGRQGTQAGYT
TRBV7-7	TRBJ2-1	ASSSRDRDNEQF
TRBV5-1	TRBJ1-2	ASSLNRRGYGYT
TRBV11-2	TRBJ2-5	ASSFSRNQETQY
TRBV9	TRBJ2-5	ASSVGQRGGETQY
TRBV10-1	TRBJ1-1	ASSLGGGRTEAF
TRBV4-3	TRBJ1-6	ASSQDWRAGESPLH
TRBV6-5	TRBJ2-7	ASSYDRIDEQY
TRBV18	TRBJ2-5	ASSPQTGEVTQY
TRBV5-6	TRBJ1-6	ASSLRQGYNSPLH
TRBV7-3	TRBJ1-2	ASSGGQGGVIGYT
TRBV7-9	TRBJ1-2	ASSFKGDNYGYT
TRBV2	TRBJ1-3	ASSGAGRPNSGNTIY
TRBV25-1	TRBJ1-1	ASSDRPWGVEAF
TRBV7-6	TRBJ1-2	ASSPRRPPSYT
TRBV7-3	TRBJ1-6	ASSFRGGGNSPLH
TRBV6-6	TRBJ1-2	ASGVGRGYT
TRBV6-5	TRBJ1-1	ASIEQGTGTEAF
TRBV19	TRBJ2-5	ASSIGLAGDTQETQY
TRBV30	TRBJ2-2	AWIPGLAGNTGELF
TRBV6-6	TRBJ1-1	ASSPGGKPATEAF
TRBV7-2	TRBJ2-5	ASTSGGETQY
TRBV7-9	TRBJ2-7	ASSLSLSYEQY
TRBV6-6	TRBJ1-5	ASNSRTDSNQPQH
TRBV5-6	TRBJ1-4	ASSPEVHGKLF
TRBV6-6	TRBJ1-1	ASSTRNTEAF
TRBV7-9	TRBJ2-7	ASSPNGYEQY